These T cell receptor beta chains were read from a single sample in a study of blood T cell repertoires in COVID-19. Sequencing used immunoSEQ multiplex PCR; TCRdb keeps in-frame clones, though not all of them. The sample has 150,000 to 180,000 clones; about nine tenths are singletons. Sequencing was carried out using peripheral blood. These TCRs come from an older woman with acute or convalescent COVID-19. Each CDR3 is given with its conserved first and last residue. Fields, in order: clone size, V gene, D gene, J gene, CDR3 DNA, CDR3 protein. The D gene is left open where the match is weak. Size values are once, few and many counts, or a class for expanded clones, and some rows have none.

size: NA; V: TRBV24-1; D: TRBD2; J: TRBJ2-1; DNA: TGTGCCACCAGTGATGCCCCGGGACTAGCGGGGCCGGGGTCCTACAATGAGCAGTTCTTC; CDR3: CATSDAPGLAGPGSYNEQFF
size: NA; V: TRBV19; D: TRBD1; J: TRBJ2-1; DNA: TGTGCCAGTAGTACGGGTCTAGGACAGGGACAGGGTCTCTACAATGAGCAGTTCTTC; CDR3: CASSTGLGQGQGLYNEQFF
size: NA; V: TRBV6-5; D: NA; J: TRBJ1-1; DNA: TGTGCCAGCAGAACCTCCACAGGGAACACTGAAGCTTTCTTT; CDR3: CASRTSTGNTEAFF
size: NA; V: TRBV4-2; D: TRBD2; J: TRBJ2-3; DNA: TGTGCCAGCAGCCAGGCGGGGGGGCAGGGCACAGATACGCAGTATTTT; CDR3: CASSQAGGQGTDTQYF
size: NA; V: TRBV9; D: TRBD1; J: TRBJ1-3; DNA: TGTGCCAGCAGCCGTACAGGGGGCTCTGGAAACACCATATATTTT; CDR3: CASSRTGGSGNTIYF
size: NA; V: TRBV2; D: NA; J: TRBJ1-3; DNA: TGTGCCAGAAGCCTGGGACACTCCTCTGGAAACACCATATATTTT; CDR3: CARSLGHSSGNTIYF
size: NA; V: TRBV7-3; D: TRBD1; J: TRBJ2-1; DNA: TGTGCCAGCAGCTTAAAGGGACAGGGGCGAGAGTTCTTC; CDR3: CASSLKGQGREFF
size: few; V: TRBV13; D: NA; J: TRBJ2-1; DNA: TGTGCCAGCAGCTTAGACGACGGGGAAGGCAATGAGCAGTTCTTC; CDR3: CASSLDDGEGNEQFF
size: NA; V: TRBV11-2; D: NA; J: TRBJ2-3; DNA: TGTGCCAGCAGCCTTCTAGCAGGTCCGCAGTATTTT; CDR3: CASSLLAGPQYF
size: NA; V: TRBV6-2/TRBV6-3; D: TRBD2; J: TRBJ2-7; DNA: TGTGCCAGCAGTTACGGAGGGCCGGATTCGGGGGGGAGCTCCTACGAGCAGTACTTC; CDR3: CASSYGGPDSGGSSYEQYF
size: NA; V: TRBV12-5; D: NA; J: TRBJ2-5; DNA: TGTGCTAGTGGCGCACTGACGGGGACCCAGTACTTC; CDR3: CASGALTGTQYF
size: NA; V: TRBV6-4; D: NA; J: TRBJ2-5; DNA: TGTGCCAGCAGTCCTTACGGGGGATACCAAGAGACCCAGTACTTC; CDR3: CASSPYGGYQETQYF
size: NA; V: TRBV18; D: TRBD2; J: TRBJ2-1; DNA: TGTGCCAGCTCATCGACTAGCGGGGGAGGGAATGAGCAGTTCTTC; CDR3: CASSSTSGGGNEQFF
size: NA; V: TRBV5-5; D: TRBD2; J: TRBJ2-3; DNA: TGTGCCAGCAGGATGTGGGCGGGGGGGCTCACAGATACGCAGTATTTT; CDR3: CASRMWAGGLTDTQYF
size: NA; V: TRBV24-1; D: TRBD1; J: TRBJ2-1; DNA: TGTGCCACCAGTGATTTTAAGGGGACAGGGCGGGATGAGCAGTTCTTC; CDR3: CATSDFKGTGRDEQFF
size: NA; V: TRBV28; D: NA; J: TRBJ1-6; DNA: TGTGCCAGCAGAGTACCGACCCGAGGGAATTCACCCCTCCACTTT; CDR3: CASRVPTRGNSPLHF
size: NA; V: TRBV27; D: NA; J: TRBJ2-7; DNA: TGTGCCAGCAGTTATGGACCCGGACAGATCTACGAGCAGTACTTC; CDR3: CASSYGPGQIYEQYF
size: NA; V: TRBV6-5; D: NA; J: TRBJ1-6; DNA: TGTGCCAGCAGCCAGAATTCACCCCTCCACTTT; CDR3: CASSQNSPLHF
size: NA; V: TRBV13; D: TRBD1; J: TRBJ1-6; DNA: TGTGCCAGCAGCTTAGGACAGGGGGCATATTCACCCCTCCACTTT; CDR3: CASSLGQGAYSPLHF
size: NA; V: TRBV19; D: TRBD1; J: TRBJ1-4; DNA: TGTGCCAGTACCTTCGACAGGGCGGGGGAAAAACTGTTTTTT; CDR3: CASTFDRAGEKLFF
size: NA; V: TRBV5-1; D: TRBD1; J: TRBJ1-1; DNA: TGCGCCAGCAGCGCGCAACAGGGTGCGAGGGGGCGGCACACTGAAGCTTTCTTT; CDR3: CASSAQQGARGRHTEAFF
size: NA; V: TRBV29-1; D: NA; J: TRBJ2-1; DNA: TGCAGCGTTGAGTGGGTCGGGACCTACAATGAGCAGTTCTTC; CDR3: CSVEWVGTYNEQFF
size: NA; V: TRBV15; D: NA; J: TRBJ1-2; DNA: TGTGCCACCAGCAGACTTATGACAAACGGCTACACCTTC; CDR3: CATSRLMTNGYTF
size: NA; V: TRBV2; D: TRBD1; J: TRBJ1-6; DNA: TGTGCCAGCAGTCGGACAGGGAGAACCTATAATTCACCCCTCCACTTT; CDR3: CASSRTGRTYNSPLHF
size: once; V: TRBV19; D: NA; J: TRBJ2-7; DNA: TGTGCCAGTAGTATACTAGGGGGGGCGACCTACGAGCAGTACTTC; CDR3: CASSILGGATYEQYF
size: NA; V: TRBV6-5; D: NA; J: TRBJ2-2; DNA: TGTGCCAGCACAAAACGGTGGGAGGCCGGGGAGCTGTTTTTT; CDR3: CASTKRWEAGELFF
size: NA; V: TRBV3-1/TRBV3-2; D: NA; J: TRBJ1-2; DNA: TGTGCCAGCAGCCCCTCGCGGGCGGGTGGCTACACCTTC; CDR3: CASSPSRAGGYTF
size: NA; V: TRBV20-1; D: NA; J: TRBJ1-6; DNA: TGCAGTGCTAGTAACGGGGCCTATAATTCACCCCTCCACTTT; CDR3: CSASNGAYNSPLHF